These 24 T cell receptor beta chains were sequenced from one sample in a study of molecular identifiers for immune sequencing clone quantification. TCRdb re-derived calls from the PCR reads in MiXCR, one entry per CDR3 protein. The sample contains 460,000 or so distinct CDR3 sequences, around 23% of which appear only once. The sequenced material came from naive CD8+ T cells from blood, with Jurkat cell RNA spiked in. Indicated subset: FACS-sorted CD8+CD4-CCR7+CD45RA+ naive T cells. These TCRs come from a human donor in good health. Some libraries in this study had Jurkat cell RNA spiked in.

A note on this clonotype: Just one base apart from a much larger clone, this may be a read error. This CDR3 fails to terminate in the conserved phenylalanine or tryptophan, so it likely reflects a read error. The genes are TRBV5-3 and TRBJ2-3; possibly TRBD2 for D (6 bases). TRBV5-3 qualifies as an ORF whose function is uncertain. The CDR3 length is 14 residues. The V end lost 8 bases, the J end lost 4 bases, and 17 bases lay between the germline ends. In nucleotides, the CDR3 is TGTGCCAGCCGCTACTCGGGAGACCCAGATACGCAGTATCTT. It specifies CASRYSGDPDTQYL.

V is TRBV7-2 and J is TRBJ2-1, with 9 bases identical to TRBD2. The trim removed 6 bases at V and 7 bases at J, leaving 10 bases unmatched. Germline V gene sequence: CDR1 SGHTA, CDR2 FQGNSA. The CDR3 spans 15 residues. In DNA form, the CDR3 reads TGTGCCAGCAGGAGGGCGGGGGGGCCTGGAAATGAGCAGTTCTTC. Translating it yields CASRRAGGPGNEQFF.

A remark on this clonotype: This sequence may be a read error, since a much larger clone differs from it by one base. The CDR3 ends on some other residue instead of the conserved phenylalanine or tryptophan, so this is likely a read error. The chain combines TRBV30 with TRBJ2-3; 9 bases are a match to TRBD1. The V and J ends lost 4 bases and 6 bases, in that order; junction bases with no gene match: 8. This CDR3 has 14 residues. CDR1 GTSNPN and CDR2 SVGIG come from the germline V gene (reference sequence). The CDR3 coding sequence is TGTGCCTGGATGAACACAGGGGGCTACGATACGCAGTATCTT. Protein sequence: CAWMNTGGYDTQYL.

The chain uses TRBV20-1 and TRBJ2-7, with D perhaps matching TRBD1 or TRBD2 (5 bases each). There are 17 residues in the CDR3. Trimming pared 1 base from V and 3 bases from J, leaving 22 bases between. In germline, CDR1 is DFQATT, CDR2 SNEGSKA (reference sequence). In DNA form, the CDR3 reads TGCAGTGCTAGAGTATCAGGGAGACGAGCCCACGGCTACGAGCAGTACTTC. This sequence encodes CSARVSGRRAHGYEQYF.

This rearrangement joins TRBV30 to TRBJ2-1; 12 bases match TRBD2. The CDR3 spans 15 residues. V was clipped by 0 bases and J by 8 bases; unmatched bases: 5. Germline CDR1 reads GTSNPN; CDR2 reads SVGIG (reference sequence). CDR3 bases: TGTGCCTGGAGTGTTTCTAGCGGGGGGGTCGATGAGCAGTTCTTC. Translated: CAWSVSSGGVDEQFF.

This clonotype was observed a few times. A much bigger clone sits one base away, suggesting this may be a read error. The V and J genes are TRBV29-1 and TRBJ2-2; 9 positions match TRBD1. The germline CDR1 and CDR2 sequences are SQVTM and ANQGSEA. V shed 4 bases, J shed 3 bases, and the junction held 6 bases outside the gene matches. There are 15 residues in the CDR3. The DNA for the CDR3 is TGCAGCGTTGGTTCGGGACAGGGATACACCGGGGAGCTGTTTTTT. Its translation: CSVGSGQGYTGELFF.

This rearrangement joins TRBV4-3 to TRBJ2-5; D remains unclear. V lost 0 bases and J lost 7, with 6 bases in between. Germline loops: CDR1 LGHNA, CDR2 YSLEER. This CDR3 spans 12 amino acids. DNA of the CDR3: TGCGCCAGCAGCCAAGATCGTGGGACCCAGTACTTC. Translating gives CASSQDRGTQYF.

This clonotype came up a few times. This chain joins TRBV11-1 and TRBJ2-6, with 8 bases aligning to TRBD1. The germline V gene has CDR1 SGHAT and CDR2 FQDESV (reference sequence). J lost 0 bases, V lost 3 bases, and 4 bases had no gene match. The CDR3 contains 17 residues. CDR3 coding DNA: TGTGCCAGCAGCTTGGGGACAGGTCTCTCTGGGGCCAACGTCCTGACTTTC. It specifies CASSLGTGLSGANVLTF. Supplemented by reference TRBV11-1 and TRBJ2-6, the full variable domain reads EAEVAQSPRYKITEKSQAVAFWCDPISGHATLYWYRQILGQGPELLVQFQDESVVDDSQLPKDRFSAERLKGVDSTLKIQPAELGDSAMYLCASSLGTGLSGANVLTFGAGSRLTVL.

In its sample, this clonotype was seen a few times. CDR3 amino acids: CASSAVTAGELFF. In DNA form, the CDR3 reads TGTGCCAGCAGCGCCGTAACCGCCGGGGAGCTGTTTTTT. The chain uses TRBV11-2 and TRBJ2-2; D not resolved. The CDR3 loop spans 13 amino acids. Germline CDR1 is SGHAT and CDR2 is FQNNGV. V lost 5 bases and J 6 bases, leaving 10 bases between the germline ends.

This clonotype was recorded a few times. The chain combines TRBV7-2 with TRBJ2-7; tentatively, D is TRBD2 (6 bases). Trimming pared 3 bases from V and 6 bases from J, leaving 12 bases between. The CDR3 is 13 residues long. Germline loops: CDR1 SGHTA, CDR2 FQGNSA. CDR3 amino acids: CASSFNGGGEQYF. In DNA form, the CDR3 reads TGTGCCAGCAGCTTTAACGGGGGTGGCGAGCAGTACTTC.

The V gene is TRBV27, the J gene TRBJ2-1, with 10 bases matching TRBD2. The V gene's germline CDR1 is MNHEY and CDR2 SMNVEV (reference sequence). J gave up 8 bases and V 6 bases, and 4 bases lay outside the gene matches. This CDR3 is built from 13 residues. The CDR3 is CASRLAGNHEQFF. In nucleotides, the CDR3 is TGTGCCAGCAGACTAGCGGGAAACCATGAGCAGTTCTTC.

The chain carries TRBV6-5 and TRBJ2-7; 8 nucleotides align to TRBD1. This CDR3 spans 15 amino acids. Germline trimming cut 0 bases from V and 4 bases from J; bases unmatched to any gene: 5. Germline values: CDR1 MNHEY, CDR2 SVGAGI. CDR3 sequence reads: CASSYSRTGTYEQYF. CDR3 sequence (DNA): TGTGCCAGCAGTTACTCGCGGACAGGGACTTACGAGCAGTACTTC.

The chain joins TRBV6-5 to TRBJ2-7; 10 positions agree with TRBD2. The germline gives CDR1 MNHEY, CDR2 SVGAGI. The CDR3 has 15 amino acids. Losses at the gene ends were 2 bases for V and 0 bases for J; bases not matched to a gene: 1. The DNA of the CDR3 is TGTGCCAGCAGTTACGTAGCGGGAGGCTCCTACGAGCAGTACTTC. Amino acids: CASSYVAGGSYEQYF.

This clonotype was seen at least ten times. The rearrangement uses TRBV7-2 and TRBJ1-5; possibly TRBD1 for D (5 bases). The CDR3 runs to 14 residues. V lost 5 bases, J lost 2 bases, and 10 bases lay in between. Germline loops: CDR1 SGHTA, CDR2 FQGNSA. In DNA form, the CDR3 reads TGTGCCAGCAGCCTGGCGACAGGCAATCAGCCCCAGCATTTT. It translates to CASSLATGNQPQHF.

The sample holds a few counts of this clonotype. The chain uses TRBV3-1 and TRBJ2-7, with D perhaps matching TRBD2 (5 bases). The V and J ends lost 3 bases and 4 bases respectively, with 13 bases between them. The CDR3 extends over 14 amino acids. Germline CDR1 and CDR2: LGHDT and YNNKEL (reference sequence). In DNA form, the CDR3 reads TGTGCCAGCAGCCATGCGGGCCCCCCTTACGAGCAGTACTTC. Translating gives CASSHAGPPYEQYF.

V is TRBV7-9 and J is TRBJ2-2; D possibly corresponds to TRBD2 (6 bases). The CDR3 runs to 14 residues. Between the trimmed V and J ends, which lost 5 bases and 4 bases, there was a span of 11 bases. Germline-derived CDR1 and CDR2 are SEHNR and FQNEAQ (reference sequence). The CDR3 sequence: CASSAGPPTGELFF. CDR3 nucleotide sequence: TGTGCCAGCAGCGCGGGACCTCCCACCGGGGAGCTGTTTTTT.

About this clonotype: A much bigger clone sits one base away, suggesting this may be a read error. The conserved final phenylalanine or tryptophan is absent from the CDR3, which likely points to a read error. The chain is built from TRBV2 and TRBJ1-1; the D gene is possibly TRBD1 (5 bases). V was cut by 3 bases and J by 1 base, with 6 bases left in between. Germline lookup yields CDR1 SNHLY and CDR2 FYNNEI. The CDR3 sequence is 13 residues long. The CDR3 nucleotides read TGTGCCAGCAGTGAGGGACGGAACACTGAAGCTTTCTTA. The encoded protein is CASSEGRNTEAFL.

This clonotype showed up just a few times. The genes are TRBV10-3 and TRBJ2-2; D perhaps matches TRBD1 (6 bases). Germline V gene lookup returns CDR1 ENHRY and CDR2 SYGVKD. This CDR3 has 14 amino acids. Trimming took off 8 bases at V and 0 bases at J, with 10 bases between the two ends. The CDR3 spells CAIPRTANTGELFF. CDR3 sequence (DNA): TGTGCCATCCCCCGGACAGCGAACACCGGGGAGCTGTTTTTT.

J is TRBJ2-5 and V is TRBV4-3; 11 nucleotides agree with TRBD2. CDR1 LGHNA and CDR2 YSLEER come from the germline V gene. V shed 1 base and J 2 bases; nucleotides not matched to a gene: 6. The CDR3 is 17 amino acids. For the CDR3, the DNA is TGCGCCAGCAGCCAAGCTCTGGCTAGCGGGGGGCAAGAGACCCAGTACTTC. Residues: CASSQALASGGQETQYF.

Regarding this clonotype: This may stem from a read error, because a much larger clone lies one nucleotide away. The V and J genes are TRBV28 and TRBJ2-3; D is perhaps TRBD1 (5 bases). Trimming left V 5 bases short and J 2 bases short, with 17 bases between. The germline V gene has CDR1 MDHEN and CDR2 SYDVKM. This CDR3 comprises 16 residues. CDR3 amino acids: CASSTFRDLNTDTQYF. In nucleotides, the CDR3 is TGTGCCAGCAGTACCTTCAGGGATTTGAACACAGATACGCAGTATTTT. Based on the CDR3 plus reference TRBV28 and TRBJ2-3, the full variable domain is DVKVTQSSRYLVKRTGEKVFLECVQDMDHENMFWYRQDPGLGLRLIYFSYDVKMKEKGDIPEGYSVSREKKERFSLILESASTNQTSMYLCASSTFRDLNTDTQYFGPGTRLTVL.

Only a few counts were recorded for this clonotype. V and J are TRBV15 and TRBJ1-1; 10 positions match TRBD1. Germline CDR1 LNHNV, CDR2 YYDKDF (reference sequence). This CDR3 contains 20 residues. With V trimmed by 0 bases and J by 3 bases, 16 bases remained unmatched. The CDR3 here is CATSRDFRTGGGSKDTEAFF. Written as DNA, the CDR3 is TGTGCCACCAGCAGAGATTTCCGGACAGGGGGTGGGAGTAAGGACACTGAAGCTTTCTTT.

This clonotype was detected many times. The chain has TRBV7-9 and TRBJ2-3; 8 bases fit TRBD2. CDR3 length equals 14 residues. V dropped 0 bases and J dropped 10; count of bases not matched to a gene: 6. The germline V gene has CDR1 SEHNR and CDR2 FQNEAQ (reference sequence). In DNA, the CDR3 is TGTGCCAGCAGCTTAGCGGCGGGAGGTGCCCCGCAGTATTTT. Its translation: CASSLAAGGAPQYF.

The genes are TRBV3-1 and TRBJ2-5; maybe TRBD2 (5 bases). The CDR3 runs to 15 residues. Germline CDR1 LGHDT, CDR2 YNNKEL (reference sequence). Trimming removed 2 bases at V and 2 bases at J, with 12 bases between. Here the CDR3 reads CASSQRTCGQETQYF. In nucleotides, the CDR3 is TGTGCCAGCAGCCAAAGGACTTGCGGACAAGAGACCCAGTACTTC.

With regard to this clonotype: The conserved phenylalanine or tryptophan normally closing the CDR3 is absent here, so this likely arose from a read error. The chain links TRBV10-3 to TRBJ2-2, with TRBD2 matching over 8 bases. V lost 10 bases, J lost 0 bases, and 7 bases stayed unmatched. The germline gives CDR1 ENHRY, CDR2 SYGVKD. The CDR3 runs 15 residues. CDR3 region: CATQAGVTNTGELFS. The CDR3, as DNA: TGTGCCACCCAAGCGGGAGTTACGAACACCGGGGAGCTGTTTTCT.